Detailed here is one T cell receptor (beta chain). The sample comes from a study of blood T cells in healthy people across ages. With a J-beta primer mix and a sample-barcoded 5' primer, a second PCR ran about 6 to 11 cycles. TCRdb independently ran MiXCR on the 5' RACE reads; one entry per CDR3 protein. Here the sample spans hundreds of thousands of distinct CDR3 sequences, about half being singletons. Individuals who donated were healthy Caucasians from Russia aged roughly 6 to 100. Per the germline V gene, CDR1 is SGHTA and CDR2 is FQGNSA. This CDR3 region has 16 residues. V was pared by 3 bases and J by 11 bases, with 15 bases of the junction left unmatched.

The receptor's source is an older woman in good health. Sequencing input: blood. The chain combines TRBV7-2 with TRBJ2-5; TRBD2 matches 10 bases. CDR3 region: CASSFWTSGGYNEQYF. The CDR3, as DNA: TGTGCCAGCAGCTTTTGGACTAGCGGAGGCTACAATGAGCAGTACTTC.